The clone carrying this TCR beta chain was seen just once. Its antigen is unidentified. A junction boundary mismatches the germline segment, possibly from a read error. These data belong to a study of cytomegalovirus exposure and HLA in healthy donors. Study-wide results and limits: Judged likely to be a sequencing artifact was a cluster of highly shared sequence variants.

In germline, CDR1 is SGHVS, CDR2 FNYEAQ. The CDR3 totals 15 residues. The PCR had 60 Vbeta and 13 Jbeta primers. TCRdb's copy holds only in-frame clones and misses some; the assay was immunoSEQ multiplex PCR. In the table there are nearly 80,000 clones, roughly 79% of which are singletons. The specimen was PBMCs. This chain joins TRBV7-6 and TRBJ2-7; TRBD2 matches 9 bases. This TCR came from a woman aged 40 to 50 in good health and CMV-seropositive. CDR3 protein: CANSLGASGTYEQYF. The CDR3 coding sequence is TGTGCCAACAGCTTAGGGGCTAGCGGGACCTACGAGCAGTACTTC. Variable domain in full (rest from reference TRBV7-6 and TRBJ2-7): GAGVSQSPRYKVTKRGQDVALRCDPISGHVSLYWYRQALGQGPEFLTYFNYEAQQDKSGLPNDRFSAERPEGSISTLTIQRTEQRDSAMYRCANSLGASGTYEQYFGPGTRLTVT.